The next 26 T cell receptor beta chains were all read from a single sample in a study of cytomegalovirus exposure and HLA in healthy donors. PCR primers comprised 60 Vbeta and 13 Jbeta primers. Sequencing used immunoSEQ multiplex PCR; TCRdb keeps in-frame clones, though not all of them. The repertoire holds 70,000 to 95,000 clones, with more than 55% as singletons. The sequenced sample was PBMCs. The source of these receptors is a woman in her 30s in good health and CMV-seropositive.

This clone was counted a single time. CDR3 nucleotide sequence: TGTGCCAGCTCACCATTCCCAGGGGCTAGATTAGGGGATGAGCAGTTCTTC. Amino acid sequence: CASSPFPGARLGDEQFF. V is TRBV18 and J is TRBJ2-1; TRBD1 might be the D (6 bases). V gave up 2 bases and J gave up 8 bases, with 22 bases separating them. Germline V CDR1 and CDR2: KGHSH, LQKENI. The CDR3 is 17 residues long.

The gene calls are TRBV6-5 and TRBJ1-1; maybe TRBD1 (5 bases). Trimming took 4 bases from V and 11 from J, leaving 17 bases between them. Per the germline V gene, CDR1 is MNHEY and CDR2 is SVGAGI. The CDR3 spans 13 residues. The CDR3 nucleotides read TGTGCCAGCAGTTCGATAGACAGTCACAATGCTTTCTTT. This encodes CASSSIDSHNAFF.

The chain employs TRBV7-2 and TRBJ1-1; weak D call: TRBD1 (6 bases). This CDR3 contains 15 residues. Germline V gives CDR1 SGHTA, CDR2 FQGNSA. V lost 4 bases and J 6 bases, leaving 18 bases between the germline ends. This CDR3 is CASSSMGGGRAEAFF. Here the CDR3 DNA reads TGTGCCAGCAGCTCAATGGGGGGGGGCAGGGCTGAAGCTTTCTTT.

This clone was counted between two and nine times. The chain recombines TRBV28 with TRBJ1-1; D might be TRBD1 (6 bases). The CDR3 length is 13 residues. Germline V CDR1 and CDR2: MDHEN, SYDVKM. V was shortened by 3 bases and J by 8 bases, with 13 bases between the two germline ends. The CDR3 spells CASSFVGAKEAFF. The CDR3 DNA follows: TGTGCCAGCAGTTTTGTGGGGGCTAAGGAAGCTTTCTTT.

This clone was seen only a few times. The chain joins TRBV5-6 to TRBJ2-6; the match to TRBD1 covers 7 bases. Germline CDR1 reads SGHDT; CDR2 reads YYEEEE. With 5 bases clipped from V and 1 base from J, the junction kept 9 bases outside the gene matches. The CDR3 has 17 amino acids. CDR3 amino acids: CASSYRGSYSGANVLTF. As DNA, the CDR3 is TGTGCCAGCAGTTACAGGGGTAGTTATTCTGGGGCCAACGTCCTGACTTTC.

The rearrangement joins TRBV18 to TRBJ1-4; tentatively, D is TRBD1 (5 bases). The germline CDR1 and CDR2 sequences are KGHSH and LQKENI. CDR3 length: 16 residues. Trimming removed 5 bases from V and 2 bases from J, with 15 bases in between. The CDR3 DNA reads TGTGCCAGCTCATCCACGACAGCTTCGACTAATGAAAAACTGTTTTTT. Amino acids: CASSSTTASTNEKLFF.

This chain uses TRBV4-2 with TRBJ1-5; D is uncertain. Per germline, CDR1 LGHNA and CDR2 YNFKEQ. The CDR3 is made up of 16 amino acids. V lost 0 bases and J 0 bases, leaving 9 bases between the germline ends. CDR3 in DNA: TGTGCCAGCAGCCAAGATGCAGGCTATAGCAATCAGCCCCAGCATTTT. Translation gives CASSQDAGYSNQPQHF.

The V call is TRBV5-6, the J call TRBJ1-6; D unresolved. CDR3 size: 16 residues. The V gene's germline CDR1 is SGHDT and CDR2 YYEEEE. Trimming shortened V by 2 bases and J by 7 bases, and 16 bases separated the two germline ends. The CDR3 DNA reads TGTGCCAGCAGCTTTGCACCGGGGATGGGAAATTCACCCCTCCACTTT. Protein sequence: CASSFAPGMGNSPLHF.

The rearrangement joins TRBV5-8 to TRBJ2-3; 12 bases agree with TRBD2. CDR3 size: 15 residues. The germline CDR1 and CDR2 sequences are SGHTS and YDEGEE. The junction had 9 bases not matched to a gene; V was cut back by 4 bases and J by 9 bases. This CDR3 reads CASSPLAGGLRTQYF. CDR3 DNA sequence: TGTGCCAGCAGCCCACTAGCGGGGGGCCTTCGAACGCAGTATTTT.

CDR3 nucleotides: TGTGCCAGCTCACCGGACAGGGGGCTTGGCTACACCTTC. Protein product: CASSPDRGLGYTF. V gene TRBV18 combines with J gene TRBJ1-2, with 11 bases identical to TRBD1. V lost 3 bases to trimming and J lost 7 bases; unmatched junction nucleotides: 1. The germline CDR1 and CDR2 sequences are KGHSH and LQKENI. This CDR3 has 13 amino acids.

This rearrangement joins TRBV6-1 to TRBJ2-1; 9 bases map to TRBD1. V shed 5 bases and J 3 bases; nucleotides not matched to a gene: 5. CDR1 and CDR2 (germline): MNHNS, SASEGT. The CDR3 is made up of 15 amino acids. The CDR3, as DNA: TGTGCCAGCAGTTCCGGGACAGGGAACTACAATGAGCAGTTCTTC. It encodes CASSSGTGNYNEQFF.

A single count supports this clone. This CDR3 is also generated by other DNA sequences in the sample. CDR3 nucleotide sequence: TGCGCCAGCAGCTTGGGATTGTTAGGGGGGGCTGAAGCTTTCTTT. It encodes CASSLGLLGGAEAFF. The chain uses TRBV5-1 and TRBJ1-1, with a tentative D call TRBD1 (6 bases). The ends were cut back, 0 bases at V and 6 bases at J, with 15 bases in the middle. Germline assignment: CDR1 SGHRS and CDR2 YFSETQ. The CDR3 sequence is 15 residues long.

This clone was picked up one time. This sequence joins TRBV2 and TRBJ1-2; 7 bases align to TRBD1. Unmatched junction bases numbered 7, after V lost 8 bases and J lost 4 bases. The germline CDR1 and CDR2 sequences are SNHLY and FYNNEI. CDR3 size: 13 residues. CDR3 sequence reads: CASGVGGVYGYTF. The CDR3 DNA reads TGTGCCAGCGGCGTAGGGGGCGTCTATGGCTACACCTTC.

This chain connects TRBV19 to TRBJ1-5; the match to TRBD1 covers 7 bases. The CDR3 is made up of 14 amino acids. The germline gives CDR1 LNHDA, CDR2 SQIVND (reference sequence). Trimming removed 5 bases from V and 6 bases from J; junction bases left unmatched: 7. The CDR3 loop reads CASSSPTGSQPQHF. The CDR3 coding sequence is TGTGCCAGTAGTTCACCGACAGGGAGTCAGCCCCAGCATTTT.

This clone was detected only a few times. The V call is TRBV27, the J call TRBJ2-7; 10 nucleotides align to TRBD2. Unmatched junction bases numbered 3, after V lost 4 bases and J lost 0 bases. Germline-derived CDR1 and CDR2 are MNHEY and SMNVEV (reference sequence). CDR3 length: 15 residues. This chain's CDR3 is CASSSLAGGSYEQYF. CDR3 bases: TGTGCCAGCAGTTCATTAGCGGGGGGCTCCTACGAGCAGTACTTC.

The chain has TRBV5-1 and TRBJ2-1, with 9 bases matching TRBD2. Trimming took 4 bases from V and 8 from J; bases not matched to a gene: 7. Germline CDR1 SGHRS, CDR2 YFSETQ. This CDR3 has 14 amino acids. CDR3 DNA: TGCGCCAGCAGCCCTGCCGGGACTAGCTATGAGCAGTTCTTC. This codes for CASSPAGTSYEQFF.

CDR3 nucleotide sequence: TGCAGCGTTGAAGGGGGACTTAGCTCTGGAAACACCATATATTTT. It is translated as CSVEGGLSSGNTIYF. The J gene is TRBJ1-3, the V gene TRBV29-1, with a weak D call TRBD1 (5 bases). The CDR3 covers 15 residues. V was shortened by 1 base and J by 0 bases, with 10 bases between the two germline ends. Germline-derived CDR1 and CDR2 are SQVTM and ANQGSEA. The complete variable domain, with remaining parts taken from reference TRBV29-1 and TRBJ1-3, reads SAVISQKPSRDICQRGTSLTIQCQVDSQVTMMFWYRQQPGQSLTLIATANQGSEATYESGFVIDKFPISRPNLTFSTLTVSNMSPEDSSIYLCSVEGGLSSGNTIYFGEGSWLTVV.

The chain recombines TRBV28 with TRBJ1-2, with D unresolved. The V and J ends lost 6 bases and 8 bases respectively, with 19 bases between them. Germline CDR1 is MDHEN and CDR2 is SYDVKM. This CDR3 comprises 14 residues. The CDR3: CASRKPGRLVGYTF. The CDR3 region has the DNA TGTGCCAGCAGGAAACCCGGGAGATTAGTAGGCTACACCTTC.

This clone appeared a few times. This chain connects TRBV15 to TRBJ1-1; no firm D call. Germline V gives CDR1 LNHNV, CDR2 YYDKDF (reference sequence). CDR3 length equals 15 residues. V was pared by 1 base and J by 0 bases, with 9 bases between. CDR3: CATSRGRLLNTEAFF. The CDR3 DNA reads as TGTGCCACCAGCAGAGGCCGACTCTTGAACACTGAAGCTTTCTTT. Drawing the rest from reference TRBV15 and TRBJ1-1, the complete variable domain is DAMVIQNPRYQVTQFGKPVTLSCSQTLNHNVMYWYQQKSSQAPKLLFHYYDKDFNNEADTPDNFQSRRPNTSFCFLDIRSPGLGDTAMYLCATSRGRLLNTEAFFGQGTRLTVV.

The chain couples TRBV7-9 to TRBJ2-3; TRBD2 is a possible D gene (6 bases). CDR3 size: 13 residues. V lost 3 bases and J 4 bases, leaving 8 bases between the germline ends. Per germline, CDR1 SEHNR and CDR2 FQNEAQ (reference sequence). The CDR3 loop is CASSFGGPDTQYF. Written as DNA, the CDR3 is TGTGCCAGCAGCTTCGGAGGGCCAGATACGCAGTATTTT.

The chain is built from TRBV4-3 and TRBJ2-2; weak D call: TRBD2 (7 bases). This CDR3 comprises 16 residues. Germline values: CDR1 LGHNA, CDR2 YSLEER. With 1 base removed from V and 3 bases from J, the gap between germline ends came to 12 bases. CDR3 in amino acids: CASSQATGRDTGELFF. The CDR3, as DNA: TGCGCCAGCAGCCAAGCCACAGGGAGGGACACCGGGGAGCTGTTTTTT.

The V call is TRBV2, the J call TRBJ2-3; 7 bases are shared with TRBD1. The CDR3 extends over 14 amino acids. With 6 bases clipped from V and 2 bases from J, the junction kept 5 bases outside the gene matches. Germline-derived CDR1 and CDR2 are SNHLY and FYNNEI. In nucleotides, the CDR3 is TGTGCCAGCAGAGTACAGGGGCTCACAGATACGCAGTATTTT. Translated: CASRVQGLTDTQYF.

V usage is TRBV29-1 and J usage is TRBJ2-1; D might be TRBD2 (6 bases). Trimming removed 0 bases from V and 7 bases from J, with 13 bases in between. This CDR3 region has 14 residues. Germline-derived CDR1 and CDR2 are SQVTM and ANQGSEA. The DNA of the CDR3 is TGCAGCGTTGAAGAATGGGACTGGAAAAATGAGCAGTTCTTC. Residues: CSVEEWDWKNEQFF.

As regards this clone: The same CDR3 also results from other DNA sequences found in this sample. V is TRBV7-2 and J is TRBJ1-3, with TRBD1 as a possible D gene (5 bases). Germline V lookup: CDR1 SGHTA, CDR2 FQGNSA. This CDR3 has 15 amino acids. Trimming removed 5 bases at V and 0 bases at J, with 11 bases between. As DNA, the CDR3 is TGTGCCAGCAGCCCAACAGGTAGCTCTGGAAACACCATATATTTT. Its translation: CASSPTGSSGNTIYF.

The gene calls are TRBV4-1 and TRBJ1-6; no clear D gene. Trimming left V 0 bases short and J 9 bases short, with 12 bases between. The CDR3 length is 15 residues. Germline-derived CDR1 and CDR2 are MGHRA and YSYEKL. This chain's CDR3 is CASSQDIGDFSPLHF. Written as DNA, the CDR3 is TGCGCCAGCAGCCAAGATATCGGGGATTTTTCACCCCTCCACTTT.

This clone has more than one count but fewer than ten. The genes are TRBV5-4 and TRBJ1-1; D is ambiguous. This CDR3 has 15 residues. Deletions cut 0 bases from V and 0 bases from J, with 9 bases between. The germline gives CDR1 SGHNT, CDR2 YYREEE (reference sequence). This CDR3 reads CASSLGASLNTEAFF. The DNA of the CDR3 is TGTGCCAGCAGCTTGGGGGCCAGCTTGAACACTGAAGCTTTCTTT.